The 18 T cell receptor beta chains reported below all come from one sample, sequenced in a study of cytomegalovirus exposure and HLA in healthy donors. PCR involved 60 Vbeta and 13 Jbeta primers. Method: immunoSEQ multiplex PCR; TCRdb's copy keeps in-frame clones and lacks some. This table holds about 170,000 clones, around 74% found once. The specimen was PBMCs. The receptors shown here come from a female donor in good health and CMV-seronegative.

This clone has a handful of counts. The chain carries TRBV4-2 and TRBJ2-1; 8 positions agree with TRBD2. This CDR3 has 16 residues. Losses at the gene ends were 1 base for V and 4 bases for J; bases not matched to a gene: 6. Germline loops: CDR1 LGHNA, CDR2 YNFKEQ. CDR3 nucleotides: TGTGCCAGCAGCCAAGTAGGCGGGAGGCGGTACAATGAGCAGTTCTTC. It translates to CASSQVGGRRYNEQFF.

This chain links TRBV7-6 with TRBJ2-5; D is perhaps TRBD2 (7 bases). The germline V gene has CDR1 SGHVS and CDR2 FNYEAQ. V was pared by 6 bases and J by 5 bases, with 16 bases between. The CDR3 has 14 amino acids. Here the CDR3 reads CASRPGGREETQYF. The CDR3 bases are TGTGCCAGCAGGCCCGGGGGGCGGGAGGAGACCCAGTACTTC.

This clone was seen a handful of times. The CDR3 region is CASSSSGRGYTF. CDR3 nucleotide sequence: TGTGCCAGTAGCTCGAGCGGGAGGGGATACACCTTC. The rearrangement links TRBV19 to TRBJ1-2; TRBD1 is a possible D gene (5 bases). Germline CDR1 reads LNHDA; CDR2 reads SQIVND (reference sequence). CDR3 size: 12 residues. V was pared by 6 bases and J by 11 bases, with 16 bases between. Full variable domain (outside the CDR3, taken from reference TRBV19 and TRBJ1-2): DGGITQSPKYLFRKEGQNVTLSCEQNLNHDAMYWYRQDPGQGLRLIYYSQIVNDFQKGDIAEGYSVSREKKESFPLTVTSAQKNPTAFYLCASSSSGRGYTFGSGTRLTVV.

This clone was recorded a few times. The chain recombines TRBV19 with TRBJ1-5; D is unresolved. CDR1 and CDR2 (germline): LNHDA, SQIVND (reference sequence). V shed 7 bases and J shed 0 bases, with 25 bases lying between them. The CDR3 has 19 amino acids. The CDR3 sequence is CASTTTTGLAPYSNQPQHF. CDR3 nucleotide sequence: TGTGCCAGTACCACAACAACGGGTCTTGCCCCTTATAGCAATCAGCCCCAGCATTTT. Combining the CDR3 with reference TRBV19 and TRBJ1-5 gives the whole variable domain DGGITQSPKYLFRKEGQNVTLSCEQNLNHDAMYWYRQDPGQGLRLIYYSQIVNDFQKGDIAEGYSVSREKKESFPLTVTSAQKNPTAFYLCASTTTTGLAPYSNQPQHFGDGTRLSIL.

This CDR3 reads CASSLGRGGGGMNTEAFF. Here the CDR3 DNA reads TGTGCCAGCAGCTTAGGGAGGGGCGGAGGAGGAATGAACACTGAAGCTTTCTTT. The rearrangement joins TRBV7-3 to TRBJ1-1, with D possibly TRBD1 on 5 matching bases. V was cut by 2 bases and J by 0 bases, with 19 bases left in between. This CDR3 has 18 amino acids. Germline CDR1 is SGHTA and CDR2 is FQGTGA.

The chain couples TRBV6-5 to TRBJ1-2, with TRBD1 identical over 8 bases. The CDR3 has 15 residues. The trim removed 3 bases at V and 6 bases at J, leaving 9 bases unmatched. The germline CDR1 and CDR2 sequences are MNHEY and SVGAGI. CDR3 DNA: TGTGCCAGCAGTTATTCCCGACCGGACAGGGATGGCTACACCTTC. Protein product: CASSYSRPDRDGYTF.

This clone is a singleton in its sample. This chain connects TRBV29-1 to TRBJ2-5; TRBD1 agrees at 7 bases. With the DNA end fitting TRBJ2-7 better, the J assignment may be wrong. This CDR3 is 13 amino acids long. Looked up from germline, CDR1 is SQVTM and CDR2 is ANQGSEA. The CDR3 DNA is TGCAGCGTTGAAGACGACAGGGACAACGAGCAGTACTTC. This translates into CSVEDDRDNEQYF.

A few counts support this clone. The chain carries TRBV28 and TRBJ1-2; D call uncertain. Trimming removed 7 bases at V and 2 bases at J, with 14 bases between. This CDR3 has 14 amino acids. From germline, CDR1 is MDHEN and CDR2 SYDVKM. CDR3 bases: TGTGCCAGCACCACCTTACCAGTAAACTATGGCTACACCTTC. This encodes CASTTLPVNYGYTF.

V gene TRBV28 combines with J gene TRBJ2-7; TRBD2 matches at 7 bases. V lost 2 bases, J lost 4 bases, and 5 bases stayed unmatched. Germline loops: CDR1 MDHEN, CDR2 SYDVKM. The CDR3 is 14 residues long. The CDR3 bases are TGTGCCAGCAGTTTAATCGCGGGAGCTTACGAGCAGTACTTC. Translation gives CASSLIAGAYEQYF.

The chain couples TRBV2 to TRBJ2-3; D is possibly TRBD1 (5 bases). The V gene lost 6 bases and the J gene lost 6 bases, with 13 bases spanning the gap. Germline CDR1 and CDR2: SNHLY and FYNNEI. CDR3 size: 13 residues. The CDR3 loop is CASSVTGSDTQYF. The CDR3 DNA reads TGTGCCAGCAGCGTTACAGGTTCTGATACGCAGTATTTT.

The rearrangement uses TRBV28 and TRBJ1-1; D is ambiguous. Looked up from germline, CDR1 is MDHEN and CDR2 is SYDVKM. This CDR3 is built from 11 residues. Trimming took 3 bases from V and 7 from J, leaving 6 bases between them. The CDR3 DNA is TGTGCCAGCAGTTTGAGCGGTGAAGCTTTCTTT. Translated: CASSLSGEAFF.

The rearrangement links TRBV7-3 to TRBJ2-1, with TRBD2 matching 8 bases. The trim removed 0 bases at V and 7 bases at J, leaving 5 bases unmatched. CDR1 and CDR2 (germline): SGHTA, FQGTGA. The CDR3 is 15 residues long. CDR3 sequence: CASSLTSGEANEQFF. The CDR3 DNA reads TGTGCCAGCAGCTTAACTAGCGGGGAGGCGAATGAGCAGTTCTTC.

This clone was observed a single time. The V gene is TRBV4-3, the J gene TRBJ2-7; D remains unclear. The V end lost 1 base, the J end lost 3 bases, and 7 bases lay between the germline ends. The CDR3 extends over 13 amino acids. Germline loops: CDR1 LGHNA, CDR2 YSLEER. The CDR3 region is CASSQVVFYEQYF. The DNA of the CDR3 is TGCGCCAGCAGCCAAGTAGTATTCTACGAGCAGTACTTC.

This clone was recorded only once. The chain carries TRBV7-9 and TRBJ1-5, with D possibly TRBD1 on 5 matching bases. This CDR3 has 14 residues. CDR1 is SEHNR and CDR2 is FQNEAQ in the germline V gene (reference sequence). V was clipped by 1 base and J by 7 bases, with 11 bases between them. CDR3: CASSLGRVGQPQHF. CDR3 in DNA: TGTGCCAGCAGCTTAGGCAGGGTTGGCCAGCCCCAGCATTTT.

The rearrangement links TRBV12-5 to TRBJ2-5, with TRBD1 identical over 7 bases. Germline assignment: CDR1 LGHNT and CDR2 FRNRAP. V shed 5 bases and J 4 bases; nucleotides not matched to a gene: 10. The CDR3 has 15 amino acids. The DNA for the CDR3 is TGTGCTAGTGGTCTCGGGACAGCACCGGGAGAGACCCAGTACTTC. Protein: CASGLGTAPGETQYF.

V gene TRBV9 combines with J gene TRBJ1-6, with TRBD1 as a possible D gene (5 bases). Trimming took 4 bases from V and 10 from J, leaving 18 bases between them. Germline V lookup: CDR1 SGDLS, CDR2 YYNGEE. There are 15 residues in the CDR3. CDR3 in amino acids: CASSQVGGEGSPLHF. The CDR3 DNA follows: TGTGCCAGCAGCCAGGTAGGAGGGGAGGGCTCACCCCTCCACTTT.

Details on this clone: This sample includes further DNA sequences coding for the same CDR3. The chain employs TRBV29-1 and TRBJ1-4; TRBD1 aligns across 7 bases. This CDR3 region has 12 residues. V lost 5 bases and J lost 8; bases outside the gene matches: 5. In germline, CDR1 is SQVTM, CDR2 ANQGSEA. CDR3 in amino acids: CSVRDRGEKLFF. The DNA of the CDR3 is TGCAGCGTTAGGGACAGAGGGGAAAAACTGTTTTTT.

CDR3 bases: TGTGCCAGCTCACCCTCCAGCGGGAGAGGAAAAAATGAGCAGTTCTTC. Its protein product is CASSPSSGRGKNEQFF. This chain connects TRBV18 to TRBJ2-1, with 8 bases that match TRBD2. The CDR3 extends over 16 amino acids. V lost 3 bases, J lost 7 bases, and 11 bases stayed unmatched. CDR1 and CDR2 (germline): KGHSH, LQKENI. The complete variable domain, with remaining parts taken from reference TRBV18 and TRBJ2-1, reads NAGVMQNPRHLVRRRGQEARLRCSPMKGHSHVYWYRQLPEEGLKFMVYLQKENIIDESGMPKERFSAEFPKEGPSILRIQQVVRGDSAAYFCASSPSSGRGKNEQFFGPGTRLTVL.